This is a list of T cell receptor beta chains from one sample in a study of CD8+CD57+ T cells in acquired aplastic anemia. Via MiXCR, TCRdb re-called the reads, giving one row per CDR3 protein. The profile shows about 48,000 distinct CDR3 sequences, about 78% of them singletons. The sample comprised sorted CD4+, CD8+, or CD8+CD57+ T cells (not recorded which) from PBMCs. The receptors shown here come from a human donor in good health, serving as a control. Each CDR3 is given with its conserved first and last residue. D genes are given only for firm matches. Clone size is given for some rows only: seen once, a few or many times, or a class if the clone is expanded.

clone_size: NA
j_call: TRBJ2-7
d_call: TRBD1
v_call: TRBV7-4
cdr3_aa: CASSPRQGFYYEQYF
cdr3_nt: TGTGCCAGCAGCCCCCGACAGGGTTTCTACTACGAGCAGTACTTC

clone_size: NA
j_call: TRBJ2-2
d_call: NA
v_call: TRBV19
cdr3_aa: CASSPPWIAGELFF
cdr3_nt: TGTGCCAGTAGTCCTCCGTGGATCGCTGGGGAGCTGTTTTTT

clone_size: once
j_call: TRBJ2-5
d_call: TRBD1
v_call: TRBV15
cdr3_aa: CATSPFRDSEGTQYF
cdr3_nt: TGTGCCACCAGCCCCTTCCGGGACAGCGAAGGGACCCAGTACTTC

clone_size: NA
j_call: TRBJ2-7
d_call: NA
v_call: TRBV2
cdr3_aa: CASTGQGTYEQYF
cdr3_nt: TGTGCCAGCACGGGGCAGGGTACCTACGAGCAGTACTTC

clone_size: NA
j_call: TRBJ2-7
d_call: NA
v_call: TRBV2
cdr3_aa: CASSDGRPPYEQYF
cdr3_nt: TGTGCCAGCAGTGATGGCAGGCCTCCCTACGAGCAGTACTTC

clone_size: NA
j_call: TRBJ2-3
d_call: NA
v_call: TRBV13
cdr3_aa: CASSEMGTDTQYF
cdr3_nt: TGTGCCAGCAGCGAGATGGGCACAGATACGCAGTATTTT

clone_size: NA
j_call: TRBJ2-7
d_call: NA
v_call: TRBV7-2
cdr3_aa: CASSLGAGETYEQYF
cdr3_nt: TGTGCCAGCAGCTTAGGGGCCGGGGAGACATACGAGCAGTACTTC

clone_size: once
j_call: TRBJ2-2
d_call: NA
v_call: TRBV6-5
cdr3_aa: CASSWRDPTGELFF
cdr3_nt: TGTGCCAGCAGTTGGAGGGACCCCACCGGGGAGCTGTTTTTT

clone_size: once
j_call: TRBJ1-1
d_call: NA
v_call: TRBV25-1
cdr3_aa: CASSAGSDTGERNTEAFF
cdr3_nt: TGTGCCAGCAGTGCCGGGAGTGACACCGGGGAACGGAACACTGAAGCTTTCTTT

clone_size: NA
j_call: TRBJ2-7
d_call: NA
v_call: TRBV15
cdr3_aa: CATSRDSGYEQYF
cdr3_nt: TGTGCCACCAGCAGAGATTCCGGCTACGAGCAGTACTTC